The clone carrying this T cell receptor beta chain was observed a handful of times. No antigen is known for it. The observed sequence ends 3 residues before the CDR3 terminus, with the missing tail filled in from the germline J gene. The germline V gene has CDR1 DFQATT and CDR2 SNEGSKA (reference sequence). V lost 2 bases, J lost 1 base, and 19 bases stayed unmatched. The CDR3 totals 20 residues. The data derive from a study of T cell clonality in common variable immunodeficiency. Findings and limits, study-wide: Common variable immunodeficiency TCR beta sequences reportedly had fewer deletions and N-nucleotide insertions. Authors noted CVID clonality's cause needs subpopulation repertoire sequencing.

Sequencing was performed with immunoSEQ multiplex PCR; in TCRdb, only in-frame clones are kept and a portion is missing. Recorded here are about 26,000 clones, none singletons. This chain connects TRBV20-1 to TRBJ2-5; 10 nucleotides match TRBD2. Sequenced input: peripheral blood mononuclear cells. The TCR originated in a human donor with common variable immunodeficiency. The covered CDR3 bases are TGCAGTGCTAGACGGAAAACTAGCGGGAAGCCCCTTCCCTCCCAAGAGACC. It is translated as CSARRKTSGKPLPSQET. The whole CDR3 is CSARRKTSGKPLPSQETQYF.